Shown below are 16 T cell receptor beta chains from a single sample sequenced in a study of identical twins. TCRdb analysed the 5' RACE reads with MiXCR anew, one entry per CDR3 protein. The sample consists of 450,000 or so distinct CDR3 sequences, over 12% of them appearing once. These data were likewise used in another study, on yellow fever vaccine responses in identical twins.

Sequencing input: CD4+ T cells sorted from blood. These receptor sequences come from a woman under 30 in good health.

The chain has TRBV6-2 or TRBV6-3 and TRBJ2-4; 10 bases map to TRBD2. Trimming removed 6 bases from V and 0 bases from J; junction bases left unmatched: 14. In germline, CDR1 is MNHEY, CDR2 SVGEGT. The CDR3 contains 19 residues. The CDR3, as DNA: TGTGCCAGCAGCCCGCCCCGACTAGCGGGCGAGGTAGCCAAAAACATTCAGTACTTC. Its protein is CASSPPRLAGEVAKNIQYF.

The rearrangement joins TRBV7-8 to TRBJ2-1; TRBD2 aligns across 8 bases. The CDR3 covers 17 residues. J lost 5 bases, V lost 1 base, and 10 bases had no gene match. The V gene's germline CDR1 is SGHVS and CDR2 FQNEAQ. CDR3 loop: CASSLEFRGGRNNEQFF. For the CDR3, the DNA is TGTGCCAGCAGCTTAGAGTTCCGGGGGGGGAGAAACAATGAGCAGTTCTTC.

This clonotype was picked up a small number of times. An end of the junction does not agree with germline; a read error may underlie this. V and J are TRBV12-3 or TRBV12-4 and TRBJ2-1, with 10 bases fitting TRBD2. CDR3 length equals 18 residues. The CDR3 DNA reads TGTACCAGCAGTTCCCGTAGACTAGCGGGCGCCTCCTACAATGAGCAGTTCTTC. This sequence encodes CTSSSRRLAGASYNEQFF.

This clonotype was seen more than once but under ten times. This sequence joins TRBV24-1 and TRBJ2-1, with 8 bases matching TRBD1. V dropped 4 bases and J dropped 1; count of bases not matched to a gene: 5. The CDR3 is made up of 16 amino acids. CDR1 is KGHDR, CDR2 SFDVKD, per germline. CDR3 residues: CATSDPDRASYNEQFF. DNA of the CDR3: TGTGCCACCAGTGACCCGGACAGGGCGTCCTACAATGAGCAGTTCTTC.

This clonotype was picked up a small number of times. CDR3 sequence reads: CAGSTGGREQFF. The DNA of the CDR3 is TGTGCCGGATCCACAGGGGGCCGGGAGCAGTTCTTC. V usage is TRBV3-1 and J usage is TRBJ2-1, with TRBD1 matching over 9 bases. The CDR3 length is 12 residues. V lost 11 bases and J lost 10; bases outside the gene matches: 9. Germline assignment: CDR1 LGHDT and CDR2 YNNKEL (reference sequence).

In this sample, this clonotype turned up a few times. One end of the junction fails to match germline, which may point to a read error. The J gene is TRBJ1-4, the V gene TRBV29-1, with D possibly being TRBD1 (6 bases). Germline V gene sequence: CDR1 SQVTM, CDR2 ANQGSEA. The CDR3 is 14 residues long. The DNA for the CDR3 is TGCAGCGCAACAATAGGGGGTTGGGACGAAAACCTGTTTTTT. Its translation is CSATIGGWDENLFF.

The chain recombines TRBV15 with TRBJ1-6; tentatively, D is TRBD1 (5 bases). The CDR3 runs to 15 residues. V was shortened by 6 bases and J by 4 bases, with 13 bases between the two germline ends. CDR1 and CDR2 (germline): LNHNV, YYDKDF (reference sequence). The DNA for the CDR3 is TGTGCCACCAGTCAGAGGGACGGTTATAATTCACCCCTCCACTTT. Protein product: CATSQRDGYNSPLHF.

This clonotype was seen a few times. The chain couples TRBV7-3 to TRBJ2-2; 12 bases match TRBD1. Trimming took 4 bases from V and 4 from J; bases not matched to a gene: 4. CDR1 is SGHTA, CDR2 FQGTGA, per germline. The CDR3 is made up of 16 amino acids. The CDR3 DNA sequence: TGTGCCAGCAGCTCCGGGACAGGGGGCATCACCGGGGAGCTGTTTTTT. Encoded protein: CASSSGTGGITGELFF. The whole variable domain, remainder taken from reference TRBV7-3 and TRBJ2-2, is GAGVSQTPSNKVTEKGKYVELRCDPISGHTALYWYRQSLGQGPEFLIYFQGTGAADDSGLPNDRFFAVRPEGSVSTLKIQRTERGDSAVYLCASSSGTGGITGELFFGEGSRLTVL.

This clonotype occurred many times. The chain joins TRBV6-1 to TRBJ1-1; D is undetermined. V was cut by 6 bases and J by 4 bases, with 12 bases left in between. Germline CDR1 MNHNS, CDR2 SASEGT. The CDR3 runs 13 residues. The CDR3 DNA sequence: TGTGCCAGCAGCGACCGGGCGGGCACTGAAGCTTTCTTT. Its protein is CASSDRAGTEAFF.

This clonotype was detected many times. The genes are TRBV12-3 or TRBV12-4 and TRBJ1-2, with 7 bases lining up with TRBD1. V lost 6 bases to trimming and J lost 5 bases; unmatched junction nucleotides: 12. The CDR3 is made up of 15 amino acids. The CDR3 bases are TGTGCCAGCAGCCCAAACGGAGGGGGCGAATATGGCTACACCTTC. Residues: CASSPNGGGEYGYTF.

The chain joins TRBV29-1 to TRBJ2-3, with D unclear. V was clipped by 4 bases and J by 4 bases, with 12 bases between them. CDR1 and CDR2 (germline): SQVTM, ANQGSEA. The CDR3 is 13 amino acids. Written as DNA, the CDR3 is TGCAGCGTTGGTTCTGGGATCGCAGATACGCAGTATTTT. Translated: CSVGSGIADTQYF.

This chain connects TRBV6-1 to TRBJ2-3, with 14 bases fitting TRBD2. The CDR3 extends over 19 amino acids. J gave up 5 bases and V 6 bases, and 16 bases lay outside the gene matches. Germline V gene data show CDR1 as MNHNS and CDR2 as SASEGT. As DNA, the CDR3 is TGTGCCAGCAGCCGTCGCTGGACTAGCGGGGGGCCGCGGGGAGATACGCAGTATTTT. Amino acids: CASSRRWTSGGPRGDTQYF.

The chain's CDR3 is CASSTDRSSYGYTF. The CDR3 bases are TGTGCCAGCAGCACGGACAGGTCCTCCTATGGCTACACCTTC. This chain joins TRBV28 and TRBJ1-2; 7 positions agree with TRBD1. The CDR3 extends over 14 amino acids. Germline trimming cut 6 bases from V and 4 bases from J; bases unmatched to any gene: 8. Germline CDR1 reads MDHEN; CDR2 reads SYDVKM.

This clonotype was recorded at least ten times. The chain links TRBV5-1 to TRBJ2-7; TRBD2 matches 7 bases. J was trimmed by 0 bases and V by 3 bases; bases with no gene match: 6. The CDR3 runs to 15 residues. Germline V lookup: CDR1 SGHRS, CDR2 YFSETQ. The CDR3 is CASSSGGTSSYEQYF. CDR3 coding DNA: TGCGCCAGCAGCTCGGGGGGTACTAGCTCCTACGAGCAGTACTTC. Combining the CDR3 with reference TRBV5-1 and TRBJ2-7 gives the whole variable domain KAGVTQTPRYLIKTRGQQVTLSCSPISGHRSVSWYQQTPGQGLQFLFEYFSETQRNKGNFPGRFSGRQFSNSRSEMNVSTLELGDSALYLCASSSGGTSSYEQYFGPGTRLTVT.

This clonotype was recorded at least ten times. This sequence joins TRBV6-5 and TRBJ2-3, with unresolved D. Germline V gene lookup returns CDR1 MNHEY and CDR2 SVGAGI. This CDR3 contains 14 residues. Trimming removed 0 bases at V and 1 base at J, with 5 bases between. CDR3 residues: CASSYSLGTDTQYF. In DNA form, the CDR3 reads TGTGCCAGCAGTTACTCTTTGGGCACAGATACGCAGTATTTT.

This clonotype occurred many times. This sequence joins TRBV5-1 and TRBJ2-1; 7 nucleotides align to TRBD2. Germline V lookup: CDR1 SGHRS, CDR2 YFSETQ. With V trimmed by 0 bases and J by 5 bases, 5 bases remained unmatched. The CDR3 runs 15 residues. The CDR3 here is CASSLVASGNNEQFF. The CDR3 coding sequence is TGCGCCAGCAGCTTGGTAGCTAGCGGAAACAATGAGCAGTTCTTC.